This T cell receptor (beta chain) derives from a study of technical replicates of blood from a handful of donors. Assay: immunoSEQ multiplex PCR; the TCRdb copy retains only in-frame clones and omits some. The top ten hold approximately 4% of the sample, which has around 30,000 clones, about 92% seen once. V shed 2 bases, J shed 2 bases, and the junction held 9 bases outside the gene matches. This CDR3 has 19 residues. Per the germline V gene, CDR1 is LGHNA and CDR2 is YNFKEQ. V usage is TRBV4-2 and J usage is TRBJ2-6; 10 bases agree with TRBD2. The material sequenced was PBMCs. This TCR derives from a human donor in good health. Some clones in this sample may be carry-over from other donors' samples. The CDR3 loop is CASSQRGTSEIAGANVLTF. The CDR3, as DNA: TGTGCCAGCAGCCAACGAGGGACTAGCGAAATCGCTGGGGCCAACGTCCTGACTTTC.